This section outlines one TCR beta chain sequence together with its context. This clone's antigen is unknown. The input lacks base qualities; no much larger clone sits a single base away. Each collaborating institution followed its own protocols to collect whole blood in K2EDTA tubes. For TCRbeta analysis, collaborator samples were shipped as frozen whole blood, as isolated PBMCs, or as DNA extracted from either sample type. The immunoSEQ Assay, a bias-controlled multiplex PCR, was used to amplify TCRbeta CDR3 regions from genomic DNA. The paper's data handling went like this. The number of nucleated cells in each sample was estimated by amplification of reference gene primers within the assay. To quantify the absolute abundance of each unique TCRbeta CDR3 rearrangement, sequence reads were collapsed and filtered. For each sample, productive Simpson clonality was calculated as the square root of Simpson's diversity index across productive rearrangements. TCRdb re-hosts the immuneACCESS table, in-frame sequences only. Its copies lack some clones; in the studies checked, an unresolved V gene accounts for under half of them, and the cause for the rest is not known. V and J calls and clone size are those listed in that table; D and trimming were worked out from the DNA. The table for this sample lists about 120,000 clones; more than 80% of them were counted only once. The ten largest clones add up to about 29% of the sample.

The entry originates in a study of blood T cell repertoires in COVID-19 (dated by TCRdb to the early 2020s). At the level of the whole study: Collaborator samples came from the United States, Italy and Spain and covered acute and convalescent phases of COVID-19. The samples were drawn from two sources: the first 160 participants of the ongoing ImmuneRACE study, and 1,000 to 1,500 subjects contributed by 6 global collaborators. Deeply sampled blood TCRbeta repertoires from subjects exposed to, actively infected with, or recovered from COVID-19 were included in the dataset. Nearly every sample came with metadata listing a de-identified subject ID, COVID-19 status, age in years and sex. The prospective study material was composed of cDNA or gDNA derived from T cells, B-cell-depleted T cells, or PBMCs. A freely available public database, intended as a resource for researchers studying the immune response to SARS-CoV-2, is where the repertoires were released. Where available, HLA class I and class II types were taken from metadata supplied by the sample provider and were not determined by assay-based typing. Broader findings and caveats from the paper: The amount of clinical and demographic metadata varied by source and participant and was provided uncurated.

From the cysteine up to the phenylalanine, the CDR3 has a length of 11 residues. Left in the record is the CDR3 DNA by itself, 33 bases read in frame from the first base. Sequences SGHDT (CDR1) and YYEEEE (CDR2) are obtained from the germline V gene. The junction carries 10 bases between V and J, which are trimmed by 0 bases and 13 bases respectively. The rearrangement combines TRBV5-6 with TRBJ1-1, with a weak D call of TRBD1 (5 bases match). This TCR was recovered from a man aged 65 to 85 with active or convalescent COVID-19. Material for sequencing was peripheral blood. The encoded CDR3 is CASSLETEVFF. The DNA is as follows: TGTGCCAGCAGCTTGGAGACAGAGGTTTTCTTT.